Listed here is a single T cell receptor beta chain. As yet, its antigen is unknown. These data originate in a study of T cells after yellow fever vaccination. TCRdb recomputed calls from the 5' RACE reads with MiXCR, one row per CDR3 protein. The repertoire consists of under 200,000 distinct CDR3 sequences, with 11% occurring once and the leading ten covering just over 35%. Unmatched junction bases numbered 8, after V lost 6 bases and J lost 4 bases. The CDR3 covers 14 residues. Study-level findings and limits: By day 5 rather than day 15, the secondary response had peaked, though it was weaker. Post-booster samples contained most primary-vaccination clones (more than 95% CD4, roughly 88% CD8).

The chain carries TRBV12-3 or TRBV12-4 and TRBJ1-2, with 7 nucleotides matching TRBD1. The starting material was CD8+ T cells sorted from PBMCs, obtained 15 days after the yellow fever booster vaccination. The receptor was isolated from a man aged 18 to 29 who received the YFV17D yellow fever vaccine. The CDR3 reads CASSPDRTLYGYTF. As DNA, the CDR3 is TGTGCCAGCAGCCCGGACAGGACCCTCTATGGCTACACCTTC.